The TCR beta chain under discussion was sequenced for a study of immune evolution from preneoplasia to lung adenocarcinoma. A remark on this clone: Its matching antigen is unknown.

The repertoire was sequenced with immunoSEQ multiplex PCR; TCRdb's copy has only in-frame clones and lacks some. Among roughly 40,000 clones listed, 70% to 85% were seen once. V gave up 6 bases and J gave up 2 bases; unmatched junction bases: 9. Germline-derived CDR1 and CDR2 are LNHDA and SQIVND (reference sequence). The CDR3 is 15 amino acids. The study's findings and limits: Compared with EGFR-mutant or double wild-type lesions, KRAS-mutant nodules were more clonal. Clonality was highest in normal lung, lower in later-stage lesions apparently.

Specimen: FFPE invasive lung adenocarcinoma tissue. V usage is TRBV19 and J usage is TRBJ1-1; TRBD1 agrees at 7 bases. The clonotype was recovered from a person aged 55 to 75 with lung adenocarcinoma. The CDR3 loop is CASRSRQGVNTEAFF. CDR3 DNA sequence: TGTGCCAGTAGAAGCAGACAGGGAGTAAACACTGAAGCTTTCTTT. Full variable domain (rest looked up from reference TRBV19 and TRBJ1-1): DGGITQSPKYLFRKEGQNVTLSCEQNLNHDAMYWYRQDPGQGLRLIYYSQIVNDFQKGDIAEGYSVSREKKESFPLTVTSAQKNPTAFYLCASRSRQGVNTEAFFGQGTRLTVV.